This entry features one T cell receptor beta chain sequence. No antigen is known for it. Sequenced by immunoSEQ multiplex PCR; TCRdb stores in-frame clones only, minus some. Of some 50,000 clones in the sample, 75% to 85% are singletons; the top ten hold roughly 30%. The data were taken from a study of radiation and T cells in renal cell carcinoma. Findings and limits, study-wide: From baseline, blood top tumor clonotypes peaked at 2 weeks post-radiation. Baseline intratumoral clonotype presence is unknown without pretreatment biopsies.

The time point here: blood 2 weeks post-SBRT. Described treatment: 15 Gy SBRT to primary tumor, nephrectomy 4 weeks later. Serial blood draws occurred at baseline and 2 and 4 weeks post-SBRT. The tumor was a clear cell renal cell carcinoma. The specimen was blood, collected from a patient whose treatment included radiotherapy and nephrectomy. This TCR came from a woman between 65 and 79 years old with renal cell carcinoma.

The CDR3 spells CASSFGTGELFF. The CDR3 coding sequence is TGTGCCAGCAGCTTTGGCACCGGGGAGCTGTTTTTT. The chain links TRBV7-7 to TRBJ2-2; D call uncertain. Trimming removed 3 bases at V and 4 bases at J, with 3 bases between. The germline gives CDR1 SSHAT, CDR2 FNYEAQ (reference sequence). This CDR3 is 12 amino acids long.